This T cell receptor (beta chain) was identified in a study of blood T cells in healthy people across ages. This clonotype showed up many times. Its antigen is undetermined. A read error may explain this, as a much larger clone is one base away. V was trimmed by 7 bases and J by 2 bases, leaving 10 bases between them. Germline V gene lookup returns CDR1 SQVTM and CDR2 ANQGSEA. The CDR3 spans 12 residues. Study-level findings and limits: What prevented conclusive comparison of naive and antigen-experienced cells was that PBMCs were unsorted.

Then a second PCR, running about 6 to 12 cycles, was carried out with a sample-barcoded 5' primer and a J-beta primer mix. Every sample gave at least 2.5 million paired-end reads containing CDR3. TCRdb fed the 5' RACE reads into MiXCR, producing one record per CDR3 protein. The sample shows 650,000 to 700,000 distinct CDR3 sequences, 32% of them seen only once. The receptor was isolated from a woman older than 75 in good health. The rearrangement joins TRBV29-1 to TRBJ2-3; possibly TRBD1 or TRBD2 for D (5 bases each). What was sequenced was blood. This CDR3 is CSGLGVTDTQYF. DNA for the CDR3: TGCAGCGGGCTGGGGGTCACAGATACGCAGTATTTT.